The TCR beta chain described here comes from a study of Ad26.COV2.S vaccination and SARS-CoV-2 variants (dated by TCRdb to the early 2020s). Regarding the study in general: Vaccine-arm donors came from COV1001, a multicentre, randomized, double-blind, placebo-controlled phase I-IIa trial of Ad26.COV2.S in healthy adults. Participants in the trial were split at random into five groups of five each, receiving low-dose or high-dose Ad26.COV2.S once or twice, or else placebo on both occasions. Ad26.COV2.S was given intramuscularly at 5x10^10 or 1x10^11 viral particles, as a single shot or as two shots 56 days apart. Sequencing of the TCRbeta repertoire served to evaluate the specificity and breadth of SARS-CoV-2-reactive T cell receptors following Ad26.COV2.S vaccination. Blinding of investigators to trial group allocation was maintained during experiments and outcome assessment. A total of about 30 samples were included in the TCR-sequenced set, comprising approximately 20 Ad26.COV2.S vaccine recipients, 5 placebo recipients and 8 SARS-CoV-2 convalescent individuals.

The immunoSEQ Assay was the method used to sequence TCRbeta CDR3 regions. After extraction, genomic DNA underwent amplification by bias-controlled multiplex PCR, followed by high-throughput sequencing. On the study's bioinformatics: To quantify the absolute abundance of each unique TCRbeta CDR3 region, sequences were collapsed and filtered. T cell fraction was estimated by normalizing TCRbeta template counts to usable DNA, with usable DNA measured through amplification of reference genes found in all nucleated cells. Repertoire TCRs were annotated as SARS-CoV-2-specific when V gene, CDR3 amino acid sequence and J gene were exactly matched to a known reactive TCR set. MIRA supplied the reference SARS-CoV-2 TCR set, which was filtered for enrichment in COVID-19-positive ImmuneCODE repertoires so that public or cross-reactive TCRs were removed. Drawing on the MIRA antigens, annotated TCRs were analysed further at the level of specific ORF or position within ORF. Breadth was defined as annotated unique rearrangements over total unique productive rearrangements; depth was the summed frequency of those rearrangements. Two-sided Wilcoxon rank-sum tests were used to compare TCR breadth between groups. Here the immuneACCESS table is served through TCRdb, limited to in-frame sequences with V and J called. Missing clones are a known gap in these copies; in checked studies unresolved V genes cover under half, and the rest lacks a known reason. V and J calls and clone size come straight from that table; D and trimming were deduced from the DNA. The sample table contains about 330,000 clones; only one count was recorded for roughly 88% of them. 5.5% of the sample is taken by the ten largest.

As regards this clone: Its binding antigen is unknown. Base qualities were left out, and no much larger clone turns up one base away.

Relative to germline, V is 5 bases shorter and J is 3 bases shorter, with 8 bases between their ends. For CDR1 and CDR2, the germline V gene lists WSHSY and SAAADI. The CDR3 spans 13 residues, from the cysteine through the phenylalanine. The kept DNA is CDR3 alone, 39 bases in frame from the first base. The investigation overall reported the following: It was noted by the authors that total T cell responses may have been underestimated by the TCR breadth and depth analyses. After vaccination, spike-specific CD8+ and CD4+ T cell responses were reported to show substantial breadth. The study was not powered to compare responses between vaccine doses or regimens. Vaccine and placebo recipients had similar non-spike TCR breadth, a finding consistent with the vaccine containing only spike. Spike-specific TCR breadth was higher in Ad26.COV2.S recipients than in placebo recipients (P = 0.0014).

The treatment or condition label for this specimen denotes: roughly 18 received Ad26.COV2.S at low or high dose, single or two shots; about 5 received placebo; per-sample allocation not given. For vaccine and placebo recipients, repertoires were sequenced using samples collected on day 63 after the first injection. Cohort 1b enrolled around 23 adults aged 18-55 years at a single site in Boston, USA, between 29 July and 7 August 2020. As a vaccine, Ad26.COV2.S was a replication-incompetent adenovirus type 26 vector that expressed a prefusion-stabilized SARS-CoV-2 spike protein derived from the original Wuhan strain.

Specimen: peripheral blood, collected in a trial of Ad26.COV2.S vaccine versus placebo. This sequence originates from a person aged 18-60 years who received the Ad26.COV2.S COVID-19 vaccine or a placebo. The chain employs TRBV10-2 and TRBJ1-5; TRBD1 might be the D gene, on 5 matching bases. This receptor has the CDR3 CASSRQLNQPQHF. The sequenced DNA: TGCGCCAGCAGTAGACAGCTCAATCAGCCCCAGCATTTT.